The 30 T cell receptor beta chains below come from one sample, sequenced in a study of blood T cell repertoires in COVID-19. The data were produced by immunoSEQ multiplex PCR, yet TCRdb's version contains in-frame clones alone and is incomplete. The sample has roughly 52,000 clones; approximately 83% are singletons. Specimen: peripheral blood. The receptors originated from an older man with COVID-19, enrolled during active disease.

The CDR3, as DNA: TGTGCCAGCAGCTTAGCTGCGGGGGCGGGCAATTCACCCCTCCACTTT. This gives the protein CASSLAAGAGNSPLHF. The chain carries TRBV7-8 and TRBJ1-6, with TRBD1 as a possible D gene (6 bases). Trimming took 0 bases from V and 7 from J, leaving 13 bases between them. Germline CDR1 reads SGHVS; CDR2 reads FQNEAQ. The CDR3 is made up of 16 amino acids.

The rearrangement joins TRBV6-2 or TRBV6-3 to TRBJ1-2; a possible D gene is TRBD1 (6 bases). V lost 5 bases and J lost 4, with 11 bases in between. Germline assignment: CDR1 MNHEY and CDR2 SVGEGT. The CDR3 has 13 residues. The CDR3 spells CASSDRTVYGYTF. The CDR3 coding sequence is TGTGCCAGCAGTGACCGGACAGTCTATGGCTACACCTTC.

CDR3 sequence: CAISERGGALNTEAFF. In DNA, the CDR3 is TGTGCCATCAGTGAGCGGGGGGGCGCGTTGAACACTGAAGCTTTCTTT. This chain uses TRBV10-3 with TRBJ1-1; D is perhaps TRBD1 (6 bases). CDR3 length equals 16 residues. Per germline, CDR1 ENHRY and CDR2 SYGVKD. The ends were cut back, 2 bases at V and 0 bases at J, with 13 bases in the middle.

The J gene is TRBJ2-3, the V gene TRBV27, with 7 bases fitting TRBD1. The trim removed 5 bases at V and 0 bases at J, leaving 14 bases unmatched. The CDR3 contains 18 residues. Germline lookup yields CDR1 MNHEY and CDR2 SMNVEV (reference sequence). CDR3 sequence (DNA): TGTGCCAGCAGTCCAATTCTTTACAGGGGCCCGAGCACAGATACGCAGTATTTT. Amino acid sequence: CASSPILYRGPSTDTQYF.

CDR3 loop: CSTGDNYGYTF. The CDR3 nucleotides read TGCAGTACCGGGGATAACTATGGCTACACCTTC. The chain is built from TRBV20-1 and TRBJ1-2; D not resolved. CDR1 and CDR2 from the germline V gene are DFQATT and SNEGSKA (reference sequence). The CDR3 totals 11 residues. Trimming removed 8 bases from V and 1 base from J, with 8 bases in between.

J is TRBJ2-1 and V is TRBV15; TRBD2 is a possible D gene (5 bases). With 2 bases removed from V and 8 bases from J, the gap between germline ends came to 10 bases. Germline V CDR1 and CDR2: LNHNV, YYDKDF (reference sequence). This CDR3 region has 13 residues. This chain's CDR3 is CATSRIGGDEQFF. The DNA of the CDR3 is TGTGCCACCAGCAGAATAGGAGGAGATGAGCAGTTCTTC.

V usage is TRBV15 and J usage is TRBJ2-3, with a possible D match to TRBD2 (5 bases). V was clipped by 2 bases and J by 0 bases, with 18 bases between them. The CDR3 length is 18 residues. Germline CDR1 LNHNV, CDR2 YYDKDF (reference sequence). As DNA, the CDR3 is TGTGCCACCAGCAGAAATCCTTTGGGAGTGGTGAGCACAGATACGCAGTATTTT. This translates into CATSRNPLGVVSTDTQYF.

V and J are TRBV5-1 and TRBJ2-1; D is unresolved. Germline CDR1 is SGHRS and CDR2 is YFSETQ. The V gene lost 2 bases and the J gene lost 8 bases, with 8 bases spanning the gap. This CDR3 is built from 12 residues. In DNA form, the CDR3 reads TGCGCCAGCAGCTTTGTGGGCGATGAGCAGTTCTTC. Translating gives CASSFVGDEQFF.

The rearrangement links TRBV7-8 to TRBJ1-3, with D unresolved. This CDR3 spans 15 amino acids. Looked up from germline, CDR1 is SGHVS and CDR2 is FQNEAQ. V gave up 3 bases and J gave up 0 bases, with 9 bases separating them. CDR3 DNA: TGTGCCAGCAGCTTTAGTTCTTTCTCTGGAAACACCATATATTTT. This codes for CASSFSSFSGNTIYF.

This CDR3 is CASIRLGLAEETQYF. Written as DNA, the CDR3 is TGTGCCAGCATCCGGCTGGGACTAGCGGAGGAGACCCAGTACTTC. The chain employs TRBV28 and TRBJ2-5, with 11 bases matching TRBD2. Germline loops: CDR1 MDHEN, CDR2 SYDVKM. The CDR3 totals 15 residues. The trim removed 7 bases at V and 5 bases at J, leaving 9 bases unmatched.

The V and J genes are TRBV5-1 and TRBJ1-1; a weak D match, TRBD1 (5 bases). The ends were cut back, 4 bases at V and 3 bases at J, with 16 bases in the middle. Germline V gene sequence: CDR1 SGHRS, CDR2 YFSETQ. This CDR3 is 15 amino acids long. CDR3 in amino acids: CASSPTGRADTEAFF. CDR3 bases: TGCGCCAGCAGCCCGACGGGCAGGGCGGACACTGAAGCTTTCTTT.

The V gene is TRBV9, the J gene TRBJ2-4, with a possible D match to TRBD2 (6 bases). There are 18 residues in the CDR3. Germline CDR1 is SGDLS and CDR2 is YYNGEE. The V and J ends lost 0 bases and 5 bases respectively, with 21 bases between them. CDR3 amino acids: CASSVGPSEGRIQNIQYF. In nucleotides, the CDR3 is TGTGCCAGCAGCGTAGGCCCGTCGGAGGGGAGAATCCAAAACATTCAGTACTTC.

This clone was counted once. The genes are TRBV6-2 or TRBV6-3 and TRBJ2-7; a possible D gene is TRBD1 (6 bases). The CDR3 sequence is 14 residues long. With 2 bases removed from V and 0 bases from J, the gap between germline ends came to 8 bases. The germline V gene encodes CDR1 MNHEY and CDR2 SVGEGT. The CDR3 region is CASSYRDNSYEQYF. CDR3 DNA: TGTGCCAGCAGTTACCGGGACAACTCCTACGAGCAGTACTTC.

V gene TRBV20-1 combines with J gene TRBJ2-3; no clear D gene. Trimming removed 5 bases at V and 7 bases at J, with 10 bases between. Germline CDR1 is DFQATT and CDR2 is SNEGSKA (reference sequence). The CDR3 is 11 residues long. The DNA of the CDR3 is TGCAGTGCTTCAACTATTAATACGCAGTATTTT. Its translation: CSASTINTQYF.

V gene TRBV18 combines with J gene TRBJ2-1, with TRBD2 as a possible D gene (6 bases). Trimming stripped 0 bases from V and 8 bases from J, with 8 bases between. The CDR3 length is 13 residues. Looked up from germline, CDR1 is KGHSH and CDR2 is LQKENI. This CDR3 is CASSPPSGDEQFF. CDR3 coding DNA: TGTGCCAGCTCACCACCCTCGGGGGATGAGCAGTTCTTC.

This clone occurred a few times. This rearrangement joins TRBV6-2 or TRBV6-3 to TRBJ1-1, with unresolved D. Trimming removed 1 base from V and 5 bases from J, with 11 bases in between. Germline loops: CDR1 MNHEY, CDR2 SVGEGT. The CDR3 is 14 residues long. CDR3 sequence reads: CASSYWAGSTEAFF. The CDR3 nucleotides read TGTGCCAGCAGTTACTGGGCGGGGAGTACTGAAGCTTTCTTT.

The chain carries TRBV7-9 and TRBJ1-1; D gene unclear. CDR3 size: 15 residues. V was shortened by 0 bases and J by 4 bases, with 12 bases between the two germline ends. Germline V lookup: CDR1 SEHNR, CDR2 FQNEAQ (reference sequence). CDR3 nucleotide sequence: TGTGCCAGCAGCTTAGCGGTAGGCGGGAGCACTGAAGCTTTCTTT. Translation gives CASSLAVGGSTEAFF. The full variable domain, completed using reference TRBV7-9 and TRBJ1-1, is DTGVSQNPRHKITKRGQNVTFRCDPISEHNRLYWYRQTLGQGPEFLTYFQNEAQLEKSRLLSDRFSAERPKGSFSTLEIQRTEQGDSAMYLCASSLAVGGSTEAFFGQGTRLTVV.

This clone was observed a single time. V and J are TRBV5-6 and TRBJ2-6; D not resolved. Germline assignment: CDR1 SGHDT and CDR2 YYEEEE. The CDR3 is 15 residues long. V was trimmed by 5 bases and J by 2 bases, leaving 11 bases between them. Written as DNA, the CDR3 is TGTGCCAGCAGTCTGGGTAGCCCTGGGGCCAACGTCCTGACTTTC. Its translation: CASSLGSPGANVLTF. Drawing the rest from reference TRBV5-6 and TRBJ2-6, the complete variable domain is DAGVTQSPTHLIKTRGQQVTLRCSPKSGHDTVSWYQQALGQGPQFIFQYYEEEERQRGNFPDRFSGHQFPNYSSELNVNALLLGDSALYLCASSLGSPGANVLTFGAGSRLTVL.

The chain joins TRBV5-1 to TRBJ1-2; D possibly corresponds to TRBD1 (6 bases). With 1 base removed from V and 7 bases from J, the gap between germline ends came to 14 bases. CDR1 and CDR2 (germline): SGHRS, YFSETQ. This CDR3 is built from 14 residues. The CDR3 loop reads CASSLTQGQFGYTF. The CDR3, as DNA: TGCGCCAGCAGCTTGACCCAGGGGCAATTTGGCTACACCTTC.

This chain connects TRBV7-2 to TRBJ1-4, with D perhaps TRBD1 (5 bases). V lost 5 bases and J lost 7, with 11 bases in between. Germline loops: CDR1 SGHTA, CDR2 FQGNSA. The CDR3 totals 13 residues. The CDR3 loop reads CASSTVGGEKLFF. The CDR3 nucleotides read TGTGCCAGCAGCACCGTCGGGGGTGAAAAACTGTTTTTT.

This chain links TRBV19 with TRBJ2-2; TRBD2 aligns across 8 bases. With 5 bases clipped from V and 3 bases from J, the junction kept 2 bases outside the gene matches. CDR3 size: 14 residues. The germline gives CDR1 LNHDA, CDR2 SQIVND (reference sequence). The DNA of the CDR3 is TGTGCCAGTAGTGGCGGGAGGTACACCGGGGAGCTGTTTTTT. Translated: CASSGGRYTGELFF.

This chain uses TRBV18 with TRBJ2-6; 10 bases align to TRBD1. The CDR3 covers 17 residues. The ends lost 3 bases at V and 2 bases at J; junction bases unmatched: 4. CDR1 and CDR2 (germline): KGHSH, LQKENI. CDR3 bases: TGTGCCAGCTCACCGACCGGGACAGGGGCTGGGGCCAACGTCCTGACTTTC. As protein: CASSPTGTGAGANVLTF.

J is TRBJ2-7 and V is TRBV6-6; possible D gene TRBD1, 7 bases. This CDR3 is 14 amino acids long. Trimming pared 5 bases from V and 7 bases from J, leaving 18 bases between. Germline CDR1 is MNHNY and CDR2 is SVGAGI (reference sequence). This CDR3 is CASSEQGGSSEQYV. The CDR3 nucleotides read TGTGCCAGCAGTGAGCAGGGGGGATCCTCAGAGCAGTACGTC.

V gene TRBV7-2 combines with J gene TRBJ1-1; TRBD1 agrees at 12 bases. V shed 3 bases, J shed 1 base, and the junction held 6 bases outside the gene matches. Germline CDR1 SGHTA, CDR2 FQGNSA. The CDR3 is 17 amino acids. CDR3 sequence reads: CASSLWGQGAPNTEAFF. As DNA, the CDR3 is TGTGCCAGCAGCTTGTGGGGACAGGGGGCGCCGAACACTGAAGCTTTCTTT.

The chain uses TRBV6-2 or TRBV6-3 and TRBJ2-3; TRBD2 matches 10 bases. This CDR3 region has 17 residues. Trimming took 5 bases from V and 7 from J; bases not matched to a gene: 15. Germline CDR1 MNHEY, CDR2 SVGEGT. The CDR3 protein is CASSPLGGAGGLNTQYF. The CDR3 DNA sequence: TGTGCCAGCAGTCCCCTGGGGGGAGCGGGAGGGCTGAATACGCAGTATTTT.

This clone was seen only a few times. V and J are TRBV4-3 and TRBJ1-6; no definite D call. Germline lookup yields CDR1 LGHNA and CDR2 YSLEER. The CDR3 spans 12 residues. The V gene lost 0 bases and the J gene lost 16 bases, with 10 bases spanning the gap. CDR3 bases: TGCGCCAGCAGCCAAGACGGGAGCCCTCTCCACTTT. The encoded protein is CASSQDGSPLHF.

This clone was found once. V and J are TRBV11-3 and TRBJ1-1; 7 bases align to TRBD1. Germline V CDR1 and CDR2: SGHNT, YENEEA. The CDR3 extends over 14 amino acids. J was trimmed by 6 bases and V by 7 bases; bases with no gene match: 11. As DNA, the CDR3 is TGTGCCAGCACCCGCGACAGGGATGGTTCTGAAGCTTTCTTT. As protein: CASTRDRDGSEAFF.

This chain uses TRBV19 with TRBJ1-1; weak D call: TRBD1 (5 bases). The CDR3 runs to 11 residues. Germline V gene sequence: CDR1 LNHDA, CDR2 SQIVND (reference sequence). V shed 3 bases and J shed 7 bases, with 6 bases lying between them. CDR3 sequence reads: CASSMTVEAFF. In DNA form, the CDR3 reads TGTGCCAGTAGTATGACAGTTGAAGCTTTCTTT. The variable domain in full, completed from reference TRBV19 and TRBJ1-1, reads DGGITQSPKYLFRKEGQNVTLSCEQNLNHDAMYWYRQDPGQGLRLIYYSQIVNDFQKGDIAEGYSVSREKKESFPLTVTSAQKNPTAFYLCASSMTVEAFFGQGTRLTVV.

The chain has TRBV4-2 and TRBJ1-3; the D gene is possibly TRBD1 (6 bases). The CDR3 is 16 amino acids. The V and J ends lost 0 bases and 2 bases respectively, with 11 bases between them. The germline V gene has CDR1 LGHNA and CDR2 YNFKEQ. As DNA, the CDR3 is TGTGCCAGCAGCCAAGATAGGGGGTTTACTGGAAACACCATATATTTT. Residues: CASSQDRGFTGNTIYF.

The CDR3: CASSLELATGELFF. The CDR3 DNA sequence: TGCGCCAGCAGCTTGGAGCTAGCCACCGGGGAGCTGTTTTTT. The chain recombines TRBV5-1 with TRBJ2-2, with D perhaps TRBD2 (5 bases). Germline V gene sequence: CDR1 SGHRS, CDR2 YFSETQ. The ends were cut back, 0 bases at V and 4 bases at J, with 7 bases in the middle. This CDR3 is 14 amino acids long.